Listed below are T cell receptor beta chains from one sample, sequenced in a study of CD8 T cells in Susac syndrome. TCRdb redid the calling of the immunoSEQ multiplex PCR reads with MiXCR, one entry per CDR3 protein. The sample gives 160,000 or so distinct CDR3 sequences, nearly 97% of which show up once; 0.14% to 0.15% is in the top ten. The sequencing input was CD8+ T cells from PBMCs. The receptors stem from a human donor with multiple sclerosis. Each CDR3 is given with its conserved first and last residue. A D gene is named only where the DNA matches it firmly. Part of the rows lack a size; the others show once, few, many or a class for expanded clones.

D: .; V: TRBV3-1; J: TRBJ1-5; size: .; length: 16; DNA: TGTGCCAGCAGCCGGCCGTCGGGATATAGCAATCAGCCCCAGCATTTT; CDR3: CASSRPSGYSNQPQHF
D: .; V: TRBV29-1; J: TRBJ1-2; size: .; length: 14; DNA: TGCAGCGTTGAAGATTACGTGGGAGGCTATGGCTACACCTTC; CDR3: CSVEDYVGGYGYTF
D: .; V: TRBV6-2/TRBV6-3; J: TRBJ1-5; size: .; length: 15; DNA: TGTGCCAGCAGTTTCCCGAGATCCCTTAATCAGCCCCAGCATTTT; CDR3: CASSFPRSLNQPQHF
D: TRBD1; V: TRBV9; J: TRBJ1-2; size: .; length: 19; DNA: TGTGCCAGCAGCGTAGTAAGCGGGACAGGGGACTCTTCAAGAGAGGGCTACACCTTC; CDR3: CASSVVSGTGDSSREGYTF
D: .; V: TRBV13; J: TRBJ2-7; size: .; length: 14; DNA: TGTGCCAGCAGCCGCACGACAGGTGCCTACGAGCAGTACTTC; CDR3: CASSRTTGAYEQYF
D: .; V: TRBV11-2; J: TRBJ2-1; size: .; length: 14; DNA: TGTGCCAGCGGAAGGGAAGTACGCTACAATGAGCAGTTCTTC; CDR3: CASGREVRYNEQFF
D: .; V: TRBV12-5; J: TRBJ2-3; size: .; length: 15; DNA: TGTGCTAGTGGTTCGACCGGGGGAGTCACAGATACGCAGTATTTT; CDR3: CASGSTGGVTDTQYF
D: .; V: TRBV12-5; J: TRBJ2-7; size: .; length: 13; DNA: TGTGCTAGTGGTTTGGGCGTCACCTACGAGCAGTACTTC; CDR3: CASGLGVTYEQYF
D: .; V: TRBV12-3/TRBV12-4; J: TRBJ2-4; size: .; length: 15; DNA: TGTGCCAGCAGTCCACGGACCGTCGCCAAAAACATTCAGTACTTC; CDR3: CASSPRTVAKNIQYF
D: TRBD2; V: TRBV20-1; J: TRBJ2-1; size: .; length: 12; DNA: TGCAGTGCTAGAGATCGGGGGGACGAGCAGTTCTTC; CDR3: CSARDRGDEQFF
D: .; V: TRBV27; J: TRBJ2-7; size: .; length: 14; DNA: TGTGCCAGCAGTTTCGGGGGCATCTCCTACGAGCAGTACTTC; CDR3: CASSFGGISYEQYF
D: .; V: TRBV2; J: TRBJ1-1; size: .; length: 14; DNA: TGTGCCAGCAGTGAAGCGCGAATAAAGCTTGAAGCTTTCTTT; CDR3: CASSEARIKLEAFF
D: TRBD2; V: TRBV5-1; J: TRBJ2-1; size: .; length: 16; DNA: TGCGCCAGCAGCTTGGCCCGACTAGCGGGGGGCGATGAGCAGTTCTTC; CDR3: CASSLARLAGGDEQFF
D: TRBD1; V: TRBV6-6; J: TRBJ1-5; size: .; length: 14; DNA: TGTGCCAGCAGTATCTGGACAGGGGATCAGCCCCAGCATTTT; CDR3: CASSIWTGDQPQHF
D: .; V: TRBV15; J: TRBJ2-3; size: .; length: 15; DNA: TGTGCCACCAGCAGAGACCGAGCGGAGGAAGATACGCAGTATTTT; CDR3: CATSRDRAEEDTQYF
D: TRBD1; V: TRBV7-9; J: TRBJ1-4; size: .; length: 15; DNA: TGTGCCAGCAGCGTTTGGGGGACAGGGGATGAAAAACTGTTTTTT; CDR3: CASSVWGTGDEKLFF
D: .; V: TRBV30; J: TRBJ1-1; size: once; length: 14; DNA: TGTGCCTGGACAGGCGGGGGGCCGTTCACTGAAGCTTTCTTT; CDR3: CAWTGGGPFTEAFF
D: .; V: TRBV29-1; J: TRBJ2-1; size: .; length: 14; DNA: TGCAGCGTTGAACGGTCAGCGGTCCCGAATGAGCAGTTCTTC; CDR3: CSVERSAVPNEQFF
D: TRBD1; V: TRBV9; J: TRBJ2-1; size: .; length: 16; DNA: TGTGCCAGCAGCTTGCCGGGACAGGGGGGGAACAATGAGCAGTTCTTC; CDR3: CASSLPGQGGNNEQFF
D: .; V: TRBV7-9; J: TRBJ2-1; size: .; length: 12; DNA: TGTGCCAGCAGCTTCGAATACAATGAGCAGTTCTTC; CDR3: CASSFEYNEQFF
D: .; V: TRBV13; J: TRBJ2-3; size: .; length: 17; DNA: TGTGCCAGCAGCTTAAACCCCTACGGGACCGGCACAGATACGCAGTATTTT; CDR3: CASSLNPYGTGTDTQYF
D: TRBD2; V: TRBV12-3/TRBV12-4; J: TRBJ2-3; size: .; length: 13; DNA: TGTGCCAGCACCGGGGCTAGCGGAGATACGCAGTATTTT; CDR3: CASTGASGDTQYF